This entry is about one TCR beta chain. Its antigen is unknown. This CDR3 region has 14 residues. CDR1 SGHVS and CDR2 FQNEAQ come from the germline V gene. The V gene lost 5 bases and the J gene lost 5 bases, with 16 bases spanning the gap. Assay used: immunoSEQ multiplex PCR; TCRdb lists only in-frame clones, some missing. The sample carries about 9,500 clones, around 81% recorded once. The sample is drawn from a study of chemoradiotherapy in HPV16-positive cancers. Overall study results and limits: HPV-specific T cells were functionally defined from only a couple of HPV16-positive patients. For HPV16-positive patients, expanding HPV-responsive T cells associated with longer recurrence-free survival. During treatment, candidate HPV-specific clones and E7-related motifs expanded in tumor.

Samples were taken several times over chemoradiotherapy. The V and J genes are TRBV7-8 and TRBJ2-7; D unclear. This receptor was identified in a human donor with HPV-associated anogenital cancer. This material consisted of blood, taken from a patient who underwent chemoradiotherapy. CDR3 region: CASSTPDINDEQYF. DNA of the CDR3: TGTGCCAGCAGCACCCCCGACATTAACGACGAGCAGTACTTC.